Here is one T cell receptor (beta chain) with its context. The antigen is undetermined. The authors ran a second PCR of roughly 6 to 12 cycles using a sample-barcoded 5' primer and a J-beta primer mix. TCRdb reanalysed the 5' RACE reads using MiXCR and keeps one entry per CDR3 protein. The repertoire includes fewer than 2,000,000 distinct CDR3 sequences, approximately 32% of them detected once, and around 11% sits in the top ten. This sample stems from a study of blood T cells in healthy people across ages. Findings of the study overall: Older age went with lower TCR beta diversity per million T cells, in a roughly linear way.

This clonotype originated in a woman aged 25 to 39 in good health. The sequencing sample was made of blood.

Here the CDR3 reads CASSCASPGHSDTQYF. The CDR3 region has the DNA TGTGCCAGCAGTTGCGCCTCCCCTGGGCATTCAGATACGCAGTATTTT. This chain joins TRBV6-5 and TRBJ2-3; no firm D call. CDR3 length: 16 residues. Trimming took 4 bases from V and 4 from J, leaving 18 bases between them. Germline-derived CDR1 and CDR2 are MNHEY and SVGAGI.